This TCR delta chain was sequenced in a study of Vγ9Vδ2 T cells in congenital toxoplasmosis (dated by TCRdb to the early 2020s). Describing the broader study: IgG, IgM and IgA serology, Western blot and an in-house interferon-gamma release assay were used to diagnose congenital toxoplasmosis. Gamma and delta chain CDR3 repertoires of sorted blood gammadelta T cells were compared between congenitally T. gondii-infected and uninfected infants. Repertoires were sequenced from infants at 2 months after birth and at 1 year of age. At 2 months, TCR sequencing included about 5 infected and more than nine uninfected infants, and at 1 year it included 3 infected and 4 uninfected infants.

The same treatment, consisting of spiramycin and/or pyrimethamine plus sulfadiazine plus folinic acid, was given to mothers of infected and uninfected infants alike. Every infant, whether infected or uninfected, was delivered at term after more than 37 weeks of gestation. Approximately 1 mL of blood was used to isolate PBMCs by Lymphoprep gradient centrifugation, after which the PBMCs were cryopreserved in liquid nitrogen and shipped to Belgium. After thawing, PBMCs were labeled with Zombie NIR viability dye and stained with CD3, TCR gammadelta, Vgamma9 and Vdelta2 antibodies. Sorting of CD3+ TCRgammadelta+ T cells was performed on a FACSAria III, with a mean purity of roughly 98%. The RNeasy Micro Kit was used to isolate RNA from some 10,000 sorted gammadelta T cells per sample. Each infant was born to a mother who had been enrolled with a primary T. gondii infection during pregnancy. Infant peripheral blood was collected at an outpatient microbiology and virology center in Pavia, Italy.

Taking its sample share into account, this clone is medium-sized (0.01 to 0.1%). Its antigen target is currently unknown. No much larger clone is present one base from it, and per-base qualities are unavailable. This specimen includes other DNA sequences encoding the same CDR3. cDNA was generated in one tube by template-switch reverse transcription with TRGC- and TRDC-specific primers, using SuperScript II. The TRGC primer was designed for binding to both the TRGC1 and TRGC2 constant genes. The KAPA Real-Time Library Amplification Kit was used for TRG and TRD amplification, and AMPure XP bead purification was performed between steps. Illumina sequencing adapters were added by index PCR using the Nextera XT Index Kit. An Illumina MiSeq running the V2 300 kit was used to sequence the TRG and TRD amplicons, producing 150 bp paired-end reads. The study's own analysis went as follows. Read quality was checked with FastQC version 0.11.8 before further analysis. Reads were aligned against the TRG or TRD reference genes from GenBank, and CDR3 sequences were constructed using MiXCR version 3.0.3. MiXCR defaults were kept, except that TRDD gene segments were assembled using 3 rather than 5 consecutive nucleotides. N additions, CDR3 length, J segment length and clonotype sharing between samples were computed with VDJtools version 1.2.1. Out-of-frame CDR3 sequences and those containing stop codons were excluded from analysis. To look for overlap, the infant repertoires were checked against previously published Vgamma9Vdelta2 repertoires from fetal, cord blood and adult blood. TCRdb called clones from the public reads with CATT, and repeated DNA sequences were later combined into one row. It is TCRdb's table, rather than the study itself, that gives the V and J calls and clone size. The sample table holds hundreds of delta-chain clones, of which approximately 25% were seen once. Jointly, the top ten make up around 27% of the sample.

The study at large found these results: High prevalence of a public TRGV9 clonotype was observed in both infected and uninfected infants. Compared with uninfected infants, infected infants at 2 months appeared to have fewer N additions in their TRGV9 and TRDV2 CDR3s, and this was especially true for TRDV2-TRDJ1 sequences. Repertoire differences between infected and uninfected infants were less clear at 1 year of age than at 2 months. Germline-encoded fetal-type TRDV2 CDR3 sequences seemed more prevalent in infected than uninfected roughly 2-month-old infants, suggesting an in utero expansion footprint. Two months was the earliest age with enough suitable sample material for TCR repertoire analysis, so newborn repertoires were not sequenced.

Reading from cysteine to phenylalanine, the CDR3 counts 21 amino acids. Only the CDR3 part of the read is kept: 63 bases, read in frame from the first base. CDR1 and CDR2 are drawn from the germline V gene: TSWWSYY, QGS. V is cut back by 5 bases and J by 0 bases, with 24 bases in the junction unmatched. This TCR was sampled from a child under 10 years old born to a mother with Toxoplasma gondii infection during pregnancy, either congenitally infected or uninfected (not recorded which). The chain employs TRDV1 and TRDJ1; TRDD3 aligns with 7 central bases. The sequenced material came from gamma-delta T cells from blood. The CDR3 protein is CALGLPSPTLWGLSYTDKLIF. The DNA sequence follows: TGTGCTCTTGGGTTGCCGTCGCCTACCCTCTGGGGGTTATCGTACACCGATAAACTCATCTTT.